The 21 T cell receptor beta chains below come from one sample, sequenced in a study of cytomegalovirus exposure and HLA in healthy donors. Amplification used 60 Vbeta primers and 13 Jbeta primers. The assay was immunoSEQ multiplex PCR, and TCRdb's table has in-frame clones only and misses some. The sample holds 75,000 to 100,000 clones, about two thirds seen once. Sequencing was done on a sample of PBMCs. The receptors were sampled from a man aged 55 to 70 in good health and CMV-seronegative.

The V and J genes are TRBV6-5 and TRBJ1-6; 11 positions match TRBD1. From germline, CDR1 is MNHEY and CDR2 SVGAGI. The CDR3 is 14 residues long. V shed 5 bases, J shed 9 bases, and the junction held 3 bases outside the gene matches. The CDR3: CASSLGQGASPLHF. The CDR3 DNA reads as TGTGCCAGCAGTCTAGGACAGGGGGCTTCACCCCTCCACTTT.

This clone was counted once. The chain links TRBV11-3 to TRBJ2-5; D is uncertain. CDR1 SGHNT and CDR2 YENEEA come from the germline V gene. This CDR3 has 13 residues. V was clipped by 1 base and J by 5 bases, with 8 bases between them. CDR3 protein: CASSLGFGETQYF. In DNA, the CDR3 is TGTGCCAGCAGCTTAGGCTTCGGGGAGACCCAGTACTTC.

V gene TRBV7-9 combines with J gene TRBJ1-4, with no clear D. Deletions cut 0 bases from V and 5 bases from J, with 10 bases between. Per the germline V gene, CDR1 is SEHNR and CDR2 is FQNEAQ (reference sequence). This CDR3 has 15 amino acids. The CDR3 sequence is CASSLAPPRNEKLFF. Written as DNA, the CDR3 is TGTGCCAGCAGCTTAGCGCCACCCAGAAATGAAAAACTGTTTTTT. Full variable domain (remainder filled in from reference TRBV7-9 and TRBJ1-4): DTGVSQNPRHKITKRGQNVTFRCDPISEHNRLYWYRQTLGQGPEFLTYFQNEAQLEKSRLLSDRFSAERPKGSFSTLEIQRTEQGDSAMYLCASSLAPPRNEKLFFGSGTQLSVL.

V gene TRBV29-1 combines with J gene TRBJ2-3, with a weak D call TRBD1 (5 bases). The CDR3 is 12 residues long. CDR1 is SQVTM and CDR2 is ANQGSEA in the germline V gene. V shed 0 bases and J shed 8 bases, with 9 bases lying between them. The CDR3 coding sequence is TGCAGCGTTGAAGACAGGGCCGGTACGCAGTATTTT. It specifies CSVEDRAGTQYF.

The rearrangement uses TRBV5-1 and TRBJ2-1; 8 bases are a match to TRBD2. Germline values: CDR1 SGHRS, CDR2 YFSETQ. The CDR3 spans 16 residues. V trimming: 0 bases; J trimming: 6 bases; junction bases outside the gene matches: 8. The CDR3, as DNA: TGCGCCAGCAGCTTGGGTCCGGGAGGGCCGGGCAATGAGCAGTTCTTC. This gives the protein CASSLGPGGPGNEQFF.

This chain links TRBV5-4 with TRBJ2-7; weak D call: TRBD2 (5 bases). Germline V gene sequence: CDR1 SGHNT, CDR2 YYREEE (reference sequence). This CDR3 has 14 amino acids. Trimming removed 0 bases at V and 7 bases at J, with 14 bases between. Here the CDR3 reads CASSLDGGLMEQYF. Written as DNA, the CDR3 is TGTGCCAGCAGCTTGGACGGAGGCTTAATGGAGCAGTACTTC.

Of note for this clone: Additional DNA sequences in this sample encode the identical CDR3. The V call is TRBV6-4, the J call TRBJ2-1; 7 nucleotides line up with TRBD2. Germline V gene sequence: CDR1 MRHNA, CDR2 SNTAGT. The CDR3 runs to 13 residues. Unmatched junction bases numbered 6, after V lost 3 bases and J lost 10 bases. The CDR3 region has the DNA TGTGCCAGCAGTGAGTCACTAGCGCGGGAGCAGTTCTTC. It codes for CASSESLAREQFF.

The chain uses TRBV6-5 and TRBJ2-1, with 7 bases identical to TRBD2. The ends lost 6 bases at V and 3 bases at J; junction bases unmatched: 8. The CDR3 covers 15 residues. Per the germline V gene, CDR1 is MNHEY and CDR2 is SVGAGI. The CDR3 DNA follows: TGTGCCAGCAGCCGCCGGGACTACTACTACAATGAGCAGTTCTTC. It specifies CASSRRDYYYNEQFF.

This clone was detected only a few times. This chain joins TRBV9 and TRBJ1-2; D remains ambiguous. The CDR3 is made up of 14 amino acids. V was pared by 4 bases and J by 5 bases, with 15 bases between. Germline lookup yields CDR1 SGDLS and CDR2 YYNGEE. The CDR3: CASSPSGVLYGYTF. DNA of the CDR3: TGTGCCAGCAGCCCAAGCGGGGTCTTGTATGGCTACACCTTC.

The chain couples TRBV9 to TRBJ1-1; the match to TRBD1 covers 7 bases. The trim removed 4 bases at V and 1 base at J, leaving 10 bases unmatched. CDR1 and CDR2 from the germline V gene are SGDLS and YYNGEE. The CDR3 length is 16 residues. In nucleotides, the CDR3 is TGTGCCAGCAGCTACTCAAGGGACAGAGAGAACACTGAAGCTTTCTTT. This encodes CASSYSRDRENTEAFF.

The J gene is TRBJ2-7, the V gene TRBV28; D may be TRBD1 (6 bases). Germline CDR1 is MDHEN and CDR2 is SYDVKM. The CDR3 runs to 14 residues. With 5 bases removed from V and 2 bases from J, the gap between germline ends came to 13 bases. In DNA, the CDR3 is TGTGCCAGCAGTCAACAGGGTGTCCCCTACGAGCAGTACTTC. Protein: CASSQQGVPYEQYF.

This clone was counted a single time. Written as DNA, the CDR3 is TGTGCCAGCGAAAGGACTAGCGGGAGGGGGAGTGAGCAGTTCTTC. Its protein product is CASERTSGRGSEQFF. The chain has TRBV6-5 and TRBJ2-1; TRBD2 agrees at 15 bases. Germline lookup yields CDR1 MNHEY and CDR2 SVGAGI. This CDR3 comprises 15 residues. Losses at the gene ends were 8 bases for V and 9 bases for J; bases not matched to a gene: 8.

The chain recombines TRBV6-1 with TRBJ2-1; 11 positions match TRBD2. The CDR3 contains 16 residues. With 2 bases clipped from V and 5 bases from J, the junction kept 5 bases outside the gene matches. From germline, CDR1 is MNHNS and CDR2 SASEGT. The DNA for the CDR3 is TGTGCCAGCAGTGAATGGGGACTAGCGGCCAACAATGAGCAGTTCTTC. This sequence encodes CASSEWGLAANNEQFF.

V gene TRBV29-1 combines with J gene TRBJ1-1, with TRBD1 as a possible D gene (5 bases). Germline V gene lookup returns CDR1 SQVTM and CDR2 ANQGSEA. The CDR3 has 12 residues. Trimming shortened V by 2 bases and J by 4 bases, and 8 bases separated the two germline ends. The chain's CDR3 is CSVELRGTEAFF. As DNA, the CDR3 is TGCAGCGTTGAATTAAGGGGCACTGAAGCTTTCTTT.

The J gene is TRBJ2-2, the V gene TRBV7-8; possible D gene TRBD1, 5 bases. Trimming removed 0 bases at V and 5 bases at J, with 16 bases between. Germline CDR1 SGHVS, CDR2 FQNEAQ. CDR3 length: 17 amino acids. DNA of the CDR3: TGTGCCAGCAGCTTAGCGCTCTCTAGGGGCAGGACCGGGGAGCTGTTTTTT. Translated, it gives CASSLALSRGRTGELFF.

This clone has more than one count but fewer than ten. CDR3 loop: CASRWTVNQPQHF. CDR3 coding DNA: TGTGCCAGTAGATGGACAGTAAATCAGCCCCAGCATTTT. This chain connects TRBV19 to TRBJ1-5; perhaps TRBD1 as D (6 bases). The CDR3 has 13 amino acids. With 6 bases removed from V and 4 bases from J, the gap between germline ends came to 10 bases. Per germline, CDR1 LNHDA and CDR2 SQIVND (reference sequence).

The chain recombines TRBV5-4 with TRBJ1-4; 9 nucleotides match TRBD1. The trim removed 4 bases at V and 3 bases at J, leaving 7 bases unmatched. CDR1 and CDR2 from the germline V gene are SGHNT and YYREEE (reference sequence). This CDR3 is 16 amino acids long. The CDR3 nucleotides read TGTGCCAGCAGCAAAACAGGGGGCGCGGCTAATGAAAAACTGTTTTTT. It is translated as CASSKTGGAANEKLFF.

This sequence joins TRBV6-5 and TRBJ2-7; a possible D gene is TRBD2 (6 bases). The germline gives CDR1 MNHEY, CDR2 SVGAGI. This CDR3 spans 15 amino acids. Trimming took off 5 bases at V and 9 bases at J, with 23 bases between the two ends. The CDR3 DNA reads as TGTGCCAGCAGTACCTACGTTACGGGGGTTCAGGGGCAGTACTTC. Translation: CASSTYVTGVQGQYF.

The chain is built from TRBV21-1 and TRBJ2-7; the tabulated D call, TRBD1, remains unverified against the DNA. TRBV21-1 counts as a pseudogene. The length of the CDR3 is 14 residues. The DNA of the CDR3 is TGTGCCAGCAGGATCAGGGGCGCTCCCTACGAGCAGTACTTC. Translation gives CASRIRGAPYEQYF.

This clone was found a few times. The chain has TRBV6-1 and TRBJ1-5; weak D call: TRBD1 (6 bases). V was clipped by 4 bases and J by 1 base, with 11 bases between them. There are 15 residues in the CDR3. Per the germline V gene, CDR1 is MNHNS and CDR2 is SASEGT. CDR3 coding DNA: TGTGCCAGCAGTGCTAGGGGGATGAGCAATCAGCCCCAGCATTTT. Translated, it gives CASSARGMSNQPQHF.

The chain combines TRBV7-2 with TRBJ2-3, with D possibly TRBD2 on 5 matching bases. Trimming shortened V by 1 base and J by 5 bases, and 7 bases separated the two germline ends. Germline CDR1 and CDR2: SGHTA and FQGNSA. The CDR3 spans 13 residues. The CDR3 bases are TGTGCCAGCAGCTTAGACGGGGTAGATACGCAGTATTTT. The encoded protein is CASSLDGVDTQYF.